These 28 T cell receptor beta chains were all obtained from the same sample, sequenced in a study of Graves' ophthalmopathy and Graves' hyperthyroidism. Scientists amplified the TCR beta CDR3 regions from RNA transcripts. HTBI primers primed a first-round RT-PCR, and a second-round multiplex PCR followed. MiXCR, applied by TCRdb to the multiplex PCR reads, yields one record per CDR3 protein. The sample carries roughly 1.1 million distinct CDR3 sequences, 36% recorded once. Sequencing used peripheral blood or thyroid tissue (not recorded which). Source of these receptors: an adult man with Graves' hyperthyroidism.

As regards this clonotype: Sequence at one end of the junction differs from germline and may be a read error. The chain recombines TRBV10-2 with TRBJ1-2; D is unclear. Germline CDR1 and CDR2: WSHSY and SAAADI. The CDR3 is 13 amino acids. CDR3 nucleotide sequence: TGTGCCAGCAGTTCTAATAGCCAGTATGGCTACACCTTC. Translating it yields CASSSNSQYGYTF.

The chain joins TRBV7-6 to TRBJ2-7; perhaps TRBD2 as D (7 bases). This CDR3 spans 13 amino acids. Trimming cost V 5 bases and J 6 bases, with 14 bases left between them. Per germline, CDR1 SGHVS and CDR2 FNYEAQ. Written as DNA, the CDR3 is TGTGCCAGCAGCCGACGGGGGGCGCGCGAGCAGTACTTC. Residues: CASSRRGAREQYF.

This clonotype was counted many times. The gene calls are TRBV11-3 and TRBJ1-1, with a possible D match to TRBD1 (5 bases). CDR1 is SGHNT, CDR2 YENEEA, per germline. The CDR3 spans 14 residues. Trimming shortened V by 3 bases and J by 1 base, and 9 bases separated the two germline ends. The chain's CDR3 is CASSFGGSNTEAFF. The CDR3, as DNA: TGTGCCAGCAGCTTCGGGGGGTCGAACACTGAAGCTTTCTTT.

This clonotype was counted only a few times. The genes are TRBV12-3 or TRBV12-4 and TRBJ2-2; 7 nucleotides match TRBD2. The CDR3 spans 15 residues. Trimming removed 7 bases from V and 5 bases from J; junction bases left unmatched: 10. The CDR3 DNA reads as TGTGCCAGCAACGAGGGCGGGAGAGCTACCGGGGAGCTGTTTTTT. Translated, it gives CASNEGGRATGELFF.

The chain has TRBV5-1 and TRBJ2-7; 11 nucleotides agree with TRBD1. The CDR3 covers 15 residues. Germline V gene lookup returns CDR1 SGHRS and CDR2 YFSETQ. Trimming removed 4 bases from V and 2 bases from J; junction bases left unmatched: 5. CDR3 sequence reads: CASSKGQGGPYEQYF. For the CDR3, the DNA is TGCGCCAGCAGCAAGGGACAGGGGGGTCCCTACGAGCAGTACTTC.

The V call is TRBV10-3, the J call TRBJ1-1, with D perhaps TRBD1 (6 bases). Germline CDR1 and CDR2: ENHRY and SYGVKD. This CDR3 spans 14 amino acids. Trimming cost V 11 bases and J 5 bases, with 21 bases left between them. The CDR3 DNA sequence: TGTGCCGCCCACCCCTCAGGGGTCAGGACTGAAGCTTTCTTT. Protein product: CAAHPSGVRTEAFF.

Concerning this clonotype itself: A read error is possible here, since a much larger clone lies one base away. The chain is built from TRBV12-3 or TRBV12-4 and TRBJ2-5; D possibly uses TRBD1 or TRBD2 (5 bases each). This CDR3 contains 13 residues. V was cut by 6 bases and J by 9 bases, with 17 bases left in between. The CDR3 spells CASRGTGVKAQYF. The CDR3 bases are TGTGCCAGCAGAGGGACCGGGGTCAAGGCCCAGTACTTC.

This clonotype appeared many times. The rearrangement links TRBV7-9 to TRBJ1-1; no firm D call. The V and J ends lost 2 bases and 0 bases respectively, with 7 bases between them. Germline V gene sequence: CDR1 SEHNR, CDR2 FQNEAQ (reference sequence). The CDR3 runs to 14 residues. CDR3 in amino acids: CASSLSLMNTEAFF. CDR3 nucleotide sequence: TGTGCCAGCAGCTTAAGCCTTATGAACACTGAAGCTTTCTTT.

In its sample, this clonotype was seen many times. The chain couples TRBV7-2 to TRBJ1-2; a weak D match, TRBD1 (6 bases). This CDR3 spans 15 amino acids. Germline CDR1 reads SGHTA; CDR2 reads FQGNSA. V was cut by 3 bases and J by 2 bases, with 13 bases left in between. The CDR3 spells CASSFWTVSNYGYTF. In DNA, the CDR3 is TGTGCCAGCAGCTTTTGGACAGTTTCCAACTATGGCTACACCTTC.

The V call is TRBV10-3, the J call TRBJ2-7, with D maybe TRBD2 (6 bases). The CDR3 spans 14 residues. CDR1 is ENHRY, CDR2 SYGVKD, per germline. CDR3 amino acids: CARDVASVSYEQYF. CDR3 coding DNA: TGTGCTAGAGATGTGGCTAGCGTCTCCTACGAGCAGTACTTC.

In this sample, this clonotype turned up many times. The V gene is TRBV29-1, the J gene TRBJ2-7; possibly TRBD1 or TRBD2 for D (5 bases each). CDR3 length: 12 amino acids. V lost 1 base and J 6 bases, leaving 10 bases between the germline ends. Germline V lookup: CDR1 SQVTM, CDR2 ANQGSEA. CDR3 nucleotide sequence: TGCAGCGTTGAAGTGGGGGAACTCGAGCAGTACTTC. It yields the protein CSVEVGELEQYF.

This clonotype showed up many times. This chain joins TRBV7-2 and TRBJ1-6, with TRBD1 matching over 7 bases. With V trimmed by 0 bases and J by 7 bases, 21 bases remained unmatched. The CDR3 has 21 amino acids. Per germline, CDR1 SGHTA and CDR2 FQGNSA. This CDR3 is CASSLAIPGQTTMAVNSPLHF. Written as DNA, the CDR3 is TGTGCCAGCAGCTTAGCCATACCGGGACAGACAACTATGGCCGTCAATTCACCCCTCCACTTT. Drawing the rest from reference TRBV7-2 and TRBJ1-6, the complete variable domain is GAGVSQSPSNKVTEKGKDVELRCDPISGHTALYWYRQSLGQGLEFLIYFQGNSAPDKSGLPSDRFSAERTGGSVSTLTIQRTQQEDSAVYLCASSLAIPGQTTMAVNSPLHFGNGTRLTVT.

V usage is TRBV20-1 and J usage is TRBJ1-5; 9 positions match TRBD1. This CDR3 region has 15 residues. Trimming cost V 2 bases and J 6 bases; bases outside gene matches: 8. The germline V gene has CDR1 DFQATT and CDR2 SNEGSKA (reference sequence). The CDR3 spells CSARSRTTGGQPQHF. The CDR3 nucleotides read TGCAGTGCTAGAAGCCGAACGACAGGGGGTCAGCCCCAGCATTTT.

This clonotype appeared once. V gene TRBV18 combines with J gene TRBJ1-4, with TRBD1 as a possible D gene (5 bases). Germline V gene data show CDR1 as KGHSH and CDR2 as LQKENI. The CDR3 has 15 residues. The V end lost 1 base, the J end lost 7 bases, and 13 bases lay between the germline ends. The CDR3 spells CASSPLGQRGEKLFF. In nucleotides, the CDR3 is TGTGCCAGCTCACCACTGGGGCAACGGGGTGAAAAACTGTTTTTT.

This clonotype was seen ten or more times. J is TRBJ2-7 and V is TRBV7-6; 8 bases match TRBD2. J gave up 5 bases and V 8 bases, and 11 bases lay outside the gene matches. The CDR3 extends over 14 amino acids. In germline, CDR1 is SGHVS, CDR2 FNYEAQ. The CDR3 loop reads CASSEYGRANEQYF. CDR3 nucleotides: TGTGCCAGCTCTGAGTACGGGAGGGCCAACGAGCAGTACTTC. Full variable domain (outside the CDR3, taken from reference TRBV7-6 and TRBJ2-7): GAGVSQSPRYKVTKRGQDVALRCDPISGHVSLYWYRQALGQGPEFLTYFNYEAQQDKSGLPNDRFSAERPEGSISTLTIQRTEQRDSAMYRCASSEYGRANEQYFGPGTRLTVT.

This clonotype was detected many times. This chain links TRBV15 with TRBJ1-4; D is unresolved. The V end was cut by 1 base, the J end by 0 bases, with 9 bases between. The CDR3 has 16 residues. The V gene's germline CDR1 is LNHNV and CDR2 YYDKDF (reference sequence). CDR3 nucleotides: TGTGCCACCAGCAGAGCCCCCAGGTCAACTAATGAAAAACTGTTTTTT. Translating gives CATSRAPRSTNEKLFF. Using reference TRBV15 and TRBJ1-4 for the parts outside the CDR3, the full variable domain is DAMVIQNPRYQVTQFGKPVTLSCSQTLNHNVMYWYQQKSSQAPKLLFHYYDKDFNNEADTPDNFQSRRPNTSFCFLDIRSPGLGDTAMYLCATSRAPRSTNEKLFFGSGTQLSVL.

The rearrangement links TRBV3-1 to TRBJ1-1; possibly TRBD1 for D (5 bases). The CDR3 runs 17 residues. The germline V gene encodes CDR1 LGHDT and CDR2 YNNKEL (reference sequence). Trimming stripped 0 bases from V and 1 base from J, with 15 bases between. CDR3: CASSQESVGRENTEAFF. DNA of the CDR3: TGTGCCAGCAGCCAAGAATCCGTAGGCAGGGAGAACACTGAAGCTTTCTTT.

This clonotype was counted once. A much larger clone differs from this one at a single base, so this may be a read error. The rearrangement joins TRBV6-5 to TRBJ2-5; D possibly corresponds to TRBD2 (5 bases). Germline V gene lookup returns CDR1 MNHEY and CDR2 SVGAGI. The CDR3 covers 13 residues. With 10 bases removed from V and 3 bases from J, the gap between germline ends came to 15 bases. CDR3 sequence: CATSTGLEETQYF. CDR3 in DNA: TGTGCCACCAGCACCGGACTGGAAGAGACCCAGTACTTC.

This clonotype was counted a few times. This sequence joins TRBV14 and TRBJ1-5; D remains unclear. Trimming stripped 4 bases from V and 2 bases from J, with 15 bases between. CDR1 and CDR2 from the germline V gene are SGHDN and FVKESK. This CDR3 has 16 amino acids. In nucleotides, the CDR3 is TGTGCCAGCAGCCGAGGCCCCCACGTTGGCAATCAGCCCCAGCATTTT. Translating gives CASSRGPHVGNQPQHF. The full variable domain, with the rest looked up from reference TRBV14 and TRBJ1-5, is EAGVTQFPSHSVIEKGQTVTLRCDPISGHDNLYWYRRVMGKEIKFLLHFVKESKQDESGMPNNRFLAERTGGTYSTLKVQPAELEDSGVYFCASSRGPHVGNQPQHFGDGTRLSIL.

This clonotype was counted many times. The chain joins TRBV20-1 to TRBJ1-4, with D perhaps matching TRBD1 (5 bases). Germline CDR1 reads DFQATT; CDR2 reads SNEGSKA (reference sequence). This CDR3 comprises 13 residues. Trimming took 6 bases from V and 0 from J, leaving 8 bases between them. Here the CDR3 reads CSADSATNEKLFF. DNA of the CDR3: TGCAGTGCCGACAGTGCAACTAATGAAAAACTGTTTTTT.

This clonotype was seen repeatedly, ten times or more. The genes are TRBV24-1 and TRBJ1-1, with no clear D. The CDR3 extends over 13 amino acids. CDR1 and CDR2 (germline): KGHDR, SFDVKD. V dropped 3 bases and J dropped 4 bases, with 8 bases sitting between them. CDR3 residues: CATSDTSFTEAFF. The CDR3 nucleotides are TGTGCCACCAGTGATACGAGTTTCACTGAAGCTTTCTTT.

This clonotype was seen at least ten times. V gene TRBV25-1 combines with J gene TRBJ2-2; D gene uncertain. The CDR3 loop spans 13 amino acids. In germline, CDR1 is MGHDK, CDR2 SYGVNS. V lost 4 bases to trimming and J lost 7 bases, with 10 bases between them. CDR3 sequence: CASSVRNYGELFF. The DNA for the CDR3 is TGTGCCAGCAGTGTCAGGAATTACGGGGAGCTGTTTTTT.

This clonotype was observed at least ten times. This chain joins TRBV10-1 and TRBJ2-7; 8 bases align to TRBD1. V lost 4 bases and J lost 5; bases outside the gene matches: 13. There are 16 residues in the CDR3. Germline V CDR1 and CDR2: WNHNN, SYGVQD (reference sequence). The CDR3 spells CASSGGPGQGTDEQYF. CDR3 nucleotides: TGCGCCAGCAGTGGGGGCCCAGGACAGGGCACCGACGAGCAGTACTTC.

In its sample, this clonotype was seen a few times. This rearrangement joins TRBV20-1 to TRBJ2-7, with 9 bases that match TRBD1. The germline V gene has CDR1 DFQATT and CDR2 SNEGSKA (reference sequence). With V trimmed by 6 bases and J by 6 bases, 9 bases remained unmatched. The CDR3 totals 13 residues. This CDR3 reads CSARRTGDAEQYF. The CDR3 DNA is TGCAGTGCCAGGAGGACAGGGGATGCCGAGCAGTACTTC.

This chain links TRBV3-1 with TRBJ1-4, with 7 bases matching TRBD1. Germline-derived CDR1 and CDR2 are LGHDT and YNNKEL (reference sequence). V was clipped by 4 bases and J by 8 bases; unmatched bases: 13. The CDR3 loop spans 16 amino acids. The CDR3 sequence: CASSPNRGQVWEKLFF. DNA for the CDR3: TGTGCCAGCAGCCCGAATCGCGGACAGGTCTGGGAAAAACTGTTTTTT.

This chain connects TRBV2 to TRBJ1-2; 7 bases line up with TRBD1. The germline gives CDR1 SNHLY, CDR2 FYNNEI. Losses at the gene ends were 7 bases for V and 2 bases for J; bases not matched to a gene: 7. The CDR3 covers 14 residues. CDR3 sequence: CASNSGGSNYGYTF. The CDR3 DNA reads as TGTGCCAGCAACTCAGGGGGGTCAAACTATGGCTACACCTTC.

This clonotype has at least ten counts. This may stem from a read error, because a much larger clone lies one nucleotide away. The rearrangement joins TRBV3-1 to TRBJ2-7; D unclear. The CDR3 totals 11 residues. The germline V gene has CDR1 LGHDT and CDR2 YNNKEL (reference sequence). Trimming shortened V by 3 bases and J by 3 bases, and 3 bases separated the two germline ends. DNA of the CDR3: TGTGCCAGCAGCCACATCTACGAGCAGTACTTC. Translating it yields CASSHIYEQYF.

The table lists this clonotype with many counts. This chain uses TRBV29-1 with TRBJ1-2; 7 bases align to TRBD1. Germline V gene data show CDR1 as SQVTM and CDR2 as ANQGSEA. This CDR3 is 12 amino acids long. After removal of 7 bases from V and 6 bases from J, the junction contained 8 bases not matched to a gene. This CDR3 is CSATTGINGYTF. CDR3 coding DNA: TGCAGCGCGACGACAGGGATCAATGGCTACACCTTC.